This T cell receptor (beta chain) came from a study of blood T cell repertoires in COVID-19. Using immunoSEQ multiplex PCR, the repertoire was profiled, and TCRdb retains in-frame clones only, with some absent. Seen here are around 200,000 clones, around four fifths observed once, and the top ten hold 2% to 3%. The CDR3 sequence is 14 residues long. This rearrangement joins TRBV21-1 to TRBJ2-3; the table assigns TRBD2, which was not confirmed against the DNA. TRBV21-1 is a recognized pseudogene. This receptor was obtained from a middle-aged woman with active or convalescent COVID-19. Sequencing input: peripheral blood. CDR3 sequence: CASSNSGIIDTQYF. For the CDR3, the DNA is TGTGCCAGCAGCAATAGCGGGATTATAGATACGCAGTATTTT.